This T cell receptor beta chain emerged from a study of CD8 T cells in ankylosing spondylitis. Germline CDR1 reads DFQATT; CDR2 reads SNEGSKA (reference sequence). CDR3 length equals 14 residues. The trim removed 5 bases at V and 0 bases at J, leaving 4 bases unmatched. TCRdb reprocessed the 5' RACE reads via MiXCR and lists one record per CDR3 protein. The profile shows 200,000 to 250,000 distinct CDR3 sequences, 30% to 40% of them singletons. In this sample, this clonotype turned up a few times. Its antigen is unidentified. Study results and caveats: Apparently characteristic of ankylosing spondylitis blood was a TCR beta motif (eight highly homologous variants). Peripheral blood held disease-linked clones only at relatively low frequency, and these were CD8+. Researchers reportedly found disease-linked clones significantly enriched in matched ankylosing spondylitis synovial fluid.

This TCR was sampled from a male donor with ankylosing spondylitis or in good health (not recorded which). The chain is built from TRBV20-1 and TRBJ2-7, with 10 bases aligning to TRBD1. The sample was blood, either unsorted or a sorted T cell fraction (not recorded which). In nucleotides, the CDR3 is TGCAGTGCTCGACAGGGGGCAGTCTCCTACGAGCAGTACTTC. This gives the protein CSARQGAVSYEQYF.